Listed below are T cell receptor beta chains from one sample, sequenced in a study of blood T cells in healthy people across ages. TCRdb independently ran MiXCR on the 5' RACE reads; one entry per CDR3 protein. The sample carries 1.2 million to 1.5 million distinct CDR3 sequences, about 40% recorded once. Source material: blood. The receptor set was obtained from a woman between 18 and 29 years old in good health. The CDR3 runs from the conserved cysteine through the conserved F or W. The D gene is left open where the match is weak. The size of a clone is reported for some rows only, either as once, few or many, or as a class for expanded clones.

V gene	J gene	clone size	D gene	CDR3 protein	CDR3 DNA
TRBV6-5	TRBJ2-5	NA	NA	CASSQANSGETQYF	TGTGCCAGCAGCCAGGCAAACTCGGGGGAGACCCAGTACTTC
TRBV2	TRBJ1-6	NA	NA	CASSEHRTANNSPLHF	TGTGCCAGCAGTGAACATCGGACAGCTAATAATTCACCCCTCCACTTT
TRBV20-1	TRBJ2-7	NA	TRBD1	CSARTSGGVGEQYF	TGCAGTGCTAGGACTTCAGGGGGCGTGGGTGAGCAGTACTTC
TRBV7-2	TRBJ2-7	few	TRBD2	CASSLQRETYEQYF	TGTGCCAGCAGCTTACAGCGGGAGACTTACGAGCAGTACTTC
TRBV6-5	TRBJ1-2	NA	NA	CASSYRGQGLGYTF	TGTGCCAGCAGTTATCGAGGGCAGGGGCTCGGCTACACCTTC
TRBV29-1	TRBJ2-7	few	TRBD2	CSVVRAGGLRSYNEQYF	TGCAGCGTTGTTCGGGCGGGGGGCCTCCGCTCCTACAATGAGCAGTACTTC
TRBV7-2	TRBJ2-2	once	NA	CASSLDKNTGELFF	TGTGCCAGCAGCTTAGATAAAAACACCGGGGAGCTGTTTTTT
TRBV7-9	TRBJ2-1	many	TRBD2	CASRNGGESEQFF	TGTGCCAGCCGTAACGGGGGGGAGAGCGAGCAGTTCTTC
TRBV5-1	TRBJ2-7	NA	TRBD2	CASISTGTRNNEQYF	TGCGCCAGCATCTCCACCGGGACTAGGAACAACGAGCAGTACTTC
TRBV12-3/TRBV12-4	TRBJ2-2	NA	NA	CASSRSITGELFF	TGTGCCAGCAGTCGGAGTATCACCGGGGAGCTGTTTTTT
TRBV9	TRBJ2-1	NA	TRBD2	CASSGSGGASYNEQFF	TGTGCCAGCAGCGGTAGCGGGGGGGCTTCGTACAATGAGCAGTTCTTC
TRBV18	TRBJ2-7	NA	NA	CASSPYAESSYEQYF	TGCGCCAGCTCACCATACGCCGAGAGCTCCTACGAGCAGTACTTC
TRBV20-1	TRBJ2-1	NA	NA	CSAGTPGATNEQFF	TGCAGTGCAGGGACCCCGGGAGCAACGAATGAGCAGTTCTTC
TRBV6-5	TRBJ1-3	NA	NA	CASSYSMGNSGNTIYF	TGTGCCAGCAGTTACTCGATGGGCAACTCTGGAAACACCATATATTTT
TRBV28	TRBJ2-1	few	TRBD1	CASRTGQGQNEQFF	TGTGCCAGCAGAACGGGACAGGGTCAAAATGAGCAGTTCTTC
TRBV3-1	TRBJ2-7	NA	NA	CASSQDPYSSAYEQYF	TGTGCCAGCAGCCAAGACCCTTACTCGTCCGCCTACGAGCAGTACTTC
TRBV6-5	TRBJ2-5	NA	NA	CASSYSTGRGQETQYF	TGTGCCAGCAGTTACTCGACCGGGAGAGGACAAGAGACCCAGTACTTC
TRBV2	TRBJ2-5	NA	NA	CASSERQGKETQYF	TGTGCCAGCAGTGAGCGGCAGGGGAAGGAGACCCAGTACTTC
TRBV21-1	TRBJ1-5	few	NA	CASSKFREYQLYSNQPQHF	TGTGCCAGCAGCAAGTTCCGGGAATACCAACTTTATAGCAATCAGCCCCAGCATTTT
TRBV18	TRBJ2-3	NA	NA	CASSQGRGPLYTQYF	TGTGCCAGCTCCCAAGGTCGCGGGCCTCTCTATACGCAGTATTTT
TRBV6-5	TRBJ2-7	NA	TRBD1	CASSYGTGGEQYF	TGTGCCAGCAGTTACGGGACAGGTGGCGAGCAGTACTTC
TRBV6-2/TRBV6-3	TRBJ1-6	few	NA	CASSSGRRGNSPLHF	TGTGCCAGCAGTTCCGGACGTAGAGGAAATTCACCCCTCCACTTT
TRBV10-3	TRBJ2-3	NA	TRBD2	CALKGRQRGDTDTQYF	TGTGCCTTAAAGGGCCGGCAGCGGGGTGACACAGATACGCAGTATTTT
TRBV7-9	TRBJ2-1	NA	TRBD2	CASSQPIAGASYNEQFF	TGTGCCAGCAGCCAACCCATAGCGGGAGCCTCCTACAATGAGCAGTTCTTC
TRBV28	TRBJ2-1	few	NA	CASRPSASSYNEQFF	TGTGCCAGCAGACCAAGCGCTAGCTCCTACAATGAGCAGTTCTTC
TRBV6-1	TRBJ1-4	NA	NA	CASSEARKVSNEKLFF	TGTGCCAGCAGTGAAGCGCGGAAAGTATCTAATGAAAAACTGTTTTTT
TRBV4-1	TRBJ2-5	few	NA	CASSQAGVGTQYF	TGCGCCAGCAGCCAAGCGGGGGTAGGGACCCAGTACTTC
TRBV5-4	TRBJ2-7	NA	TRBD1	CASSNTGQGAYEQYF	TGTGCCAGCAGCAATACGGGACAGGGGGCCTACGAGCAGTACTTC
TRBV20-1	TRBJ2-4	few	NA	CSGGRGDKNIQYF	TGCAGTGGAGGGCGGGGTGACAAAAACATTCAGTACTTC
TRBV20-1	TRBJ1-5	few	NA	CSARVEGRGNQPQHF	TGCAGTGCTAGAGTCGAGGGACGTGGCAATCAGCCCCAGCATTTT
TRBV11-2	TRBJ1-1	NA	NA	CASSLEGTQNTEAFF	TGTGCCAGCAGCTTAGAAGGGACACAGAACACTGAAGCTTTCTTT
TRBV4-2	TRBJ2-4	few	NA	CASSPDLGGVKNIQYF	TGTGCCAGCAGCCCAGATCTGGGGGGTGTCAAAAACATTCAGTACTTC
TRBV10-3	TRBJ2-7	many	TRBD1	CAISESTGFSYEQYF	TGTGCCATCAGTGAGTCGACAGGGTTTTCCTACGAGCAGTACTTC
TRBV4-1	TRBJ1-1	NA	NA	CASSQGQALGEAFF	TGCGCCAGCAGCCAAGGGCAGGCTCTGGGAGAAGCTTTCTTT
TRBV5-5	TRBJ2-7	NA	TRBD1	CASSVQGASVEQYF	TGTGCCAGCAGCGTTCAGGGGGCGTCGGTCGAGCAGTACTTC
TRBV7-8	TRBJ1-1	NA	NA	CASSLSLSPHTEAFF	TGTGCCAGCAGCTTATCTCTTTCCCCGCACACTGAAGCTTTCTTT
TRBV6-1	TRBJ2-1	NA	TRBD2	CASSPVASGRPYNEQFF	TGTGCCAGCAGCCCCGTGGCTAGCGGGAGACCCTACAATGAGCAGTTCTTC
TRBV12-3/TRBV12-4	TRBJ1-1	NA	NA	CASSLVGGSEGTEAFF	TGTGCCAGCAGTTTAGTTGGTGGATCGGAGGGAACTGAAGCTTTCTTT
TRBV7-8	TRBJ1-1	NA	NA	CASSWSRVDTEAFF	TGTGCCAGCAGTTGGAGCAGGGTGGACACTGAAGCTTTCTTT
TRBV7-2	TRBJ2-1	once	NA	CASSFWTAYEQFF	TGTGCCAGCAGCTTCTGGACCGCGTATGAGCAGTTCTTC
TRBV7-6	TRBJ1-5	NA	NA	CASSPAGPLGPQHF	TGTGCCAGCAGCCCGGCGGGTCCACTCGGGCCCCAGCATTTT
TRBV6-5	TRBJ2-1	few	TRBD1	CASSFEIRDRGSSYNEQFF	TGTGCCAGCAGTTTCGAAATAAGGGACAGGGGAAGCTCCTACAATGAGCAGTTCTTC